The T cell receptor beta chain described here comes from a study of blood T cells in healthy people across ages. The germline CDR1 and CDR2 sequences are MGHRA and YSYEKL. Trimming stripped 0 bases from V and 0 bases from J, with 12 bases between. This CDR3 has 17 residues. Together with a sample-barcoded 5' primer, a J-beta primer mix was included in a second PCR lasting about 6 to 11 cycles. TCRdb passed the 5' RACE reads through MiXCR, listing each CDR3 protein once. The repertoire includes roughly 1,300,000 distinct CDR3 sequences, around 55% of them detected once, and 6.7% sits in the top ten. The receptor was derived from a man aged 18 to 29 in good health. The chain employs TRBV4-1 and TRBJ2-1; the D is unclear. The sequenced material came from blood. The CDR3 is CASSQDVGAGSYNEQFF. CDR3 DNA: TGCGCCAGCAGCCAAGACGTGGGCGCCGGCTCCTACAATGAGCAGTTCTTC.